This entry lists 32 T cell receptor beta chains sequenced from one sample in a study of CD8 T cell repertoires and HIV-1 epitope variants. Using immunoSEQ multiplex PCR, the repertoire was profiled, and TCRdb retains in-frame clones only, with some absent. The sample lists 4,000 to 5,500 clones; 55% to 75% were seen once. Their antigen targets remain unknown. The sample comprised cultured CD8+ T cells derived from PBMCs. The receptors derive from a male donor with HIV.

This clone appeared once. As DNA, the CDR3 is TGTGCCAGCAGCTTAAACCTCGGAGGTGATCAGCCCCAGCATTTT. This codes for CASSLNLGGDQPQHF. V and J are TRBV7-2 and TRBJ1-5; unclear D gene. The CDR3 totals 15 residues. Trimming removed 2 bases from V and 5 bases from J, with 13 bases in between. Germline CDR1 reads SGHTA; CDR2 reads FQGNSA.

The chain joins TRBV4-1 to TRBJ2-7, with D perhaps TRBD1 (6 bases). Looked up from germline, CDR1 is MGHRA and CDR2 is YSYEKL. The CDR3 length is 14 residues. V was pared by 4 bases and J by 4 bases, with 14 bases between. CDR3 amino acids: CASSPEGVGYEQYF. In DNA form, the CDR3 reads TGCGCCAGCAGCCCCGAGGGGGTAGGGTACGAGCAGTACTTC.

This clone has only a few counts. The J gene is TRBJ2-7, the V gene TRBV7-2; D is perhaps TRBD2 (7 bases). The CDR3 runs to 15 residues. The V gene's germline CDR1 is SGHTA and CDR2 FQGNSA. V was cut by 2 bases and J by 4 bases, with 15 bases left in between. The CDR3 protein is CASSLHWGGSYEQYF. For the CDR3, the DNA is TGTGCCAGCAGCTTACATTGGGGGGGCAGTTACGAGCAGTACTTC.

The chain uses TRBV2 and TRBJ1-6; D call uncertain. V shed 2 bases and J shed 7 bases, with 9 bases lying between them. The CDR3 totals 14 residues. Per the germline V gene, CDR1 is SNHLY and CDR2 is FYNNEI. In DNA form, the CDR3 reads TGTGCCAGCAGTGAACCGCCAGACAATTCACCCCTCCACTTT. This codes for CASSEPPDNSPLHF.

V and J are TRBV10-1 and TRBJ2-6; no definite D call. Deletions cut 0 bases from V and 2 bases from J, with 11 bases between. The CDR3 sequence is 17 residues long. Germline assignment: CDR1 WNHNN and CDR2 SYGVQD (reference sequence). CDR3 bases: TGCGCCAGCAGTGAGTCTTCCGGGCTCCCTGGGGCCAACGTCCTGACTTTC. Protein: CASSESSGLPGANVLTF.

The chain combines TRBV6-5 with TRBJ2-7; D not resolved. Germline V gene data show CDR1 as MNHEY and CDR2 as SVGAGI. The CDR3 has 14 residues. V lost 3 bases, J lost 4 bases, and 13 bases lay in between. The CDR3 DNA reads as TGTGCCAGCAGTTATGCTCCGAACGGGTACGAGCAGTACTTC. Translation gives CASSYAPNGYEQYF.

This chain connects TRBV6-1 to TRBJ1-4; D ambiguous. V shed 9 bases and J shed 13 bases, with 21 bases lying between them. This CDR3 has 13 residues. Germline V gene lookup returns CDR1 MNHNS and CDR2 SASEGT. The CDR3 DNA reads TGTGCCAGTAGAGGGCCCCCGGGGTACAGACTGTTTTTT. Protein sequence: CASRGPPGYRLFF.

The V gene is TRBV5-8, the J gene TRBJ2-1; 9 bases match TRBD1. V gave up 1 base and J gave up 15 bases; unmatched junction bases: 5. This CDR3 is 12 amino acids long. Looked up from germline, CDR1 is SGHTS and CDR2 is YDEGEE. As DNA, the CDR3 is TGTGCCAGCAGCTTGTGGGACAGGGTTCCGTTCTTC. Protein: CASSLWDRVPFF. Full variable domain (rest looked up from reference TRBV5-8 and TRBJ2-1): EAGVTQSPTHLIKTRGQQATLRCSPISGHTSVYWYQQALGLGLQFLLWYDEGEERNRGNFPPRFSGRQFPNYSSELNVNALELEDSALYLCASSLWDRVPFFGPGTRLTVL.

The V and J genes are TRBV4-3 and TRBJ2-1; D may match TRBD1 or TRBD2 (7 bases each). Trimming took off 4 bases at V and 9 bases at J, with 13 bases between the two ends. The CDR3 has 13 residues. Germline values: CDR1 LGHNA, CDR2 YSLEER. The CDR3 here is CASSRQGEGEQFF. The CDR3 DNA reads TGCGCCAGCAGCCGGCAGGGGGAGGGTGAGCAGTTCTTC.

V and J are TRBV9 and TRBJ2-3; D unresolved. Germline lookup yields CDR1 SGDLS and CDR2 YYNGEE. V was shortened by 0 bases and J by 1 base, with 9 bases between the two germline ends. CDR3 length: 15 residues. The CDR3 region is CASSVDGAGTDTQYF. The CDR3 DNA is TGTGCCAGCAGCGTAGACGGAGCTGGCACAGATACGCAGTATTTT.

The J gene is TRBJ2-1, the V gene TRBV19, with D possibly being TRBD1 or TRBD2 (6 bases each). CDR1 and CDR2 from the germline V gene are LNHDA and SQIVND (reference sequence). The CDR3 has 15 residues. With 3 bases removed from V and 2 bases from J, the gap between germline ends came to 11 bases. CDR3 bases: TGTGCCAGTAGTATCTGGGGGGCCACCTACAATGAGCAGTTCTTC. Translation gives CASSIWGATYNEQFF.

This chain joins TRBV30 and TRBJ2-2; D tentatively fits TRBD1 or TRBD2 (6 bases each). CDR3 length equals 14 residues. Trimming took 6 bases from V and 6 from J, leaving 17 bases between them. Germline V gives CDR1 GTSNPN, CDR2 SVGIG (reference sequence). CDR3 bases: TGTGCCTGCCCCTTCCGGGGGCAGGCCGGGGAGCTGTTTTTT. This translates into CACPFRGQAGELFF.

The chain combines TRBV12-5 with TRBJ1-4; no definite D call. Per germline, CDR1 LGHNT and CDR2 FRNRAP. Trimming cost V 0 bases and J 8 bases, with 13 bases left between them. The CDR3 contains 15 residues. This CDR3 is CASGLVKWSGEKLFF. CDR3 nucleotides: TGTGCTAGTGGTTTGGTAAAATGGTCGGGAGAAAAACTGTTTTTT.

Only one count was recorded for this clone. The chain carries TRBV30 and TRBJ2-1; possible D gene TRBD1, 5 bases. The germline gives CDR1 GTSNPN, CDR2 SVGIG (reference sequence). Trimming cost V 0 bases and J 4 bases, with 7 bases left between them. The CDR3 is 13 amino acids. The CDR3 is CAWSVTAYNEQFF. CDR3 sequence (DNA): TGTGCCTGGAGTGTGACAGCTTACAATGAGCAGTTCTTC. The complete variable domain, with remaining parts taken from reference TRBV30 and TRBJ2-1, reads SQTIHQWPATLVQPVGSPLSLECTVEGTSNPNLYWYRQAAGRGLQLLFYSVGIGQISSEVPQNLSASRPQDRQFILSSKKLLLSDSGFYLCAWSVTAYNEQFFGPGTRLTVL.

This clone was seen only once. The gene calls are TRBV9 and TRBJ2-7; 9 bases fit TRBD1. This CDR3 region has 15 residues. Germline assignment: CDR1 SGDLS and CDR2 YYNGEE. V shed 4 bases, J shed 1 base, and the junction held 6 bases outside the gene matches. As DNA, the CDR3 is TGTGCCAGCAGCCCCACAGGGGGCAAATCCTACGAGCAGTACTTC. Translating it yields CASSPTGGKSYEQYF.

V and J are TRBV2 and TRBJ2-7; D call uncertain. Per the germline V gene, CDR1 is SNHLY and CDR2 is FYNNEI. The V end lost 4 bases, the J end lost 5 bases, and 3 bases lay between the germline ends. CDR3 length: 10 residues. CDR3 amino acids: CASSGHEQYF. The CDR3 bases are TGTGCCAGCAGTGGACACGAGCAGTACTTC. The entire variable domain, with the rest obtained from reference TRBV2 and TRBJ2-7, is as follows: EPEVTQTPSHQVTQMGQEVILRCVPISNHLYFYWYRQILGQKVEFLVSFYNNEISEKSEIFDDQFSVERPDGSNFTLKIRSTKLEDSAMYFCASSGHEQYFGPGTRLTVT.

This clone was observed once. The V call is TRBV5-6, the J call TRBJ1-1; possible D gene TRBD1, 5 bases. The CDR3 runs 14 residues. Trimming took 2 bases from V and 5 from J, leaving 13 bases between them. The germline CDR1 and CDR2 sequences are SGHDT and YYEEEE. The CDR3: CASSFPTGETEAFF. DNA for the CDR3: TGTGCCAGCAGCTTCCCCACGGGGGAGACTGAAGCTTTCTTT.

This clone showed up just a few times. The chain links TRBV7-4 to TRBJ2-7; 7 bases are a match to TRBD1. V was pared by 8 bases and J by 5 bases, with 3 bases of the junction left unmatched. Germline lookup yields CDR1 SGHVT and CDR2 SQSDAQ. CDR3 length equals 11 residues. This CDR3 reads CASATGDEQYF. CDR3 nucleotides: TGTGCCAGCGCAACAGGGGACGAGCAGTACTTC.

The chain joins TRBV9 to TRBJ2-1; D gene unclear. The CDR3 consists of 13 residues. Germline V gene data show CDR1 as SGDLS and CDR2 as YYNGEE. Trimming took off 1 base at V and 8 bases at J, with 10 bases between the two ends. Here the CDR3 DNA reads TGTGCCAGCAGCGTATCTATGGGCCATGAGCAGTTCTTC. It translates to CASSVSMGHEQFF.

The gene calls are TRBV27 and TRBJ1-6; D gene unclear. Germline values: CDR1 MNHEY, CDR2 SMNVEV (reference sequence). This CDR3 region has 13 residues. V was clipped by 3 bases and J by 5 bases, with 5 bases between them. CDR3 in DNA: TGTGCCAGCAGTTTGGACCATAATTCACCCCTCCACTTT. Its protein is CASSLDHNSPLHF.

By frequency in the sample, this clone is medium-sized. The J gene is TRBJ1-1, the V gene TRBV16; D remains unclear. Germline CDR1 reads KGHSY; CDR2 reads FQNENV. V was trimmed by 4 bases and J by 0 bases, leaving 9 bases between them. This CDR3 spans 14 amino acids. For the CDR3, the DNA is TGTGCCAGCAGCCTAAATACTTTGAACACTGAAGCTTTCTTT. The encoded protein is CASSLNTLNTEAFF.

The chain uses TRBV5-6 and TRBJ2-7; TRBD1 matches 7 bases. The germline V gene has CDR1 SGHDT and CDR2 YYEEEE. CDR3 length: 15 amino acids. V lost 1 base and J lost 3; bases outside the gene matches: 7. This chain's CDR3 is CASSLSLAGGYEQYF. The CDR3, as DNA: TGTGCCAGCAGCTTGTCCTTGGCAGGGGGCTACGAGCAGTACTTC.

This rearrangement joins TRBV7-9 to TRBJ2-5; D is possibly TRBD2 (6 bases). CDR1 is SEHNR, CDR2 FQNEAQ, per germline (reference sequence). This CDR3 region has 16 residues. V was pared by 5 bases and J by 5 bases, with 21 bases between. The CDR3 DNA follows: TGTGCCAGCAGCCGTACACTCGGGACTCCCTGGGAGACCCAGTACTTC. Translated, it gives CASSRTLGTPWETQYF.

This clone turned up a few times. V gene TRBV19 combines with J gene TRBJ1-5; no clear D gene. Germline loops: CDR1 LNHDA, CDR2 SQIVND (reference sequence). V lost 3 bases and J 0 bases, leaving 6 bases between the germline ends. This CDR3 comprises 14 residues. CDR3 sequence reads: CASSIGVSNQPQHF. In DNA, the CDR3 is TGTGCCAGTAGTATTGGGGTTAGCAATCAGCCCCAGCATTTT.

The chain links TRBV7-9 to TRBJ2-1; possibly TRBD1 for D (5 bases). The V and J ends lost 2 bases and 1 base respectively, with 9 bases between them. Germline lookup yields CDR1 SEHNR and CDR2 FQNEAQ (reference sequence). CDR3 size: 15 residues. DNA for the CDR3: TGTGCCAGCAGCTTACTGGCAGGGTCCTACAATGAGCAGTTCTTC. It codes for CASSLLAGSYNEQFF.

V and J are TRBV7-9 and TRBJ2-1, with no clear D. V was trimmed by 1 base and J by 2 bases, leaving 3 bases between them. CDR1 SEHNR and CDR2 FQNEAQ come from the germline V gene (reference sequence). The length of the CDR3 is 13 residues. The CDR3 reads CASSLGTYNEQFF. As DNA, the CDR3 is TGTGCCAGCAGCTTAGGGACCTACAATGAGCAGTTCTTC.

The rearrangement uses TRBV5-5 and TRBJ1-1; unclear D gene. CDR3 length: 14 amino acids. The V end was cut by 4 bases, the J end by 3 bases, with 13 bases between. The germline V gene has CDR1 SGHKS and CDR2 YYEKEE (reference sequence). The DNA for the CDR3 is TGTGCCAGCAGCCCTCCCGACTCTGACACTGAAGCTTTCTTT. Amino acid sequence: CASSPPDSDTEAFF.

This clone is a singleton in its sample. The chain combines TRBV28 with TRBJ2-7; TRBD1 agrees at 9 bases. The CDR3 sequence is 14 residues long. V lost 6 bases and J lost 5; bases outside the gene matches: 8. Germline-derived CDR1 and CDR2 are MDHEN and SYDVKM. For the CDR3, the DNA is TGTGCCAGCAGGCCTGGACAGGGGTCCCACGAGCAGTACTTC. Its protein product is CASRPGQGSHEQYF.

The sample holds a few counts of this clone. The rearrangement joins TRBV28 to TRBJ2-5; D perhaps matches TRBD1 (6 bases). Trimming cost V 6 bases and J 3 bases, with 17 bases left between them. The CDR3 is made up of 15 amino acids. CDR1 MDHEN and CDR2 SYDVKM come from the germline V gene. CDR3 sequence reads: CASSSSKYREETQYF. The CDR3 nucleotides read TGTGCCAGCAGCTCATCCAAGTACAGGGAAGAGACCCAGTACTTC.

The chain couples TRBV9 to TRBJ2-5, with no clear D. The length of the CDR3 is 16 residues. Trimming shortened V by 0 bases and J by 2 bases, and 14 bases separated the two germline ends. Per the germline V gene, CDR1 is SGDLS and CDR2 is YYNGEE. The CDR3 loop is CASSVVAWREQETQYF. CDR3 nucleotide sequence: TGTGCCAGCAGCGTAGTAGCCTGGAGAGAACAAGAGACCCAGTACTTC. The variable domain in full, completed from reference TRBV9 and TRBJ2-5, reads DSGVTQTPKHLITATGQRVTLRCSPRSGDLSVYWYQQSLDQGLQFLIQYYNGEERAKGNILERFSAQQFPDLHSELNLSSLELGDSALYFCASSVVAWREQETQYFGPGTRLLVL.

This chain joins TRBV9 and TRBJ2-7; 9 bases align to TRBD1. The CDR3 has 15 amino acids. CDR1 is SGDLS, CDR2 YYNGEE, per germline. V shed 4 bases and J 3 bases; nucleotides not matched to a gene: 8. The CDR3 sequence is CASSRGQGTYYEQYF. Here the CDR3 DNA reads TGTGCCAGCAGCCGTGGACAGGGGACCTACTACGAGCAGTACTTC.

The J gene is TRBJ2-5, the V gene TRBV5-6; no clear D. Germline V gene lookup returns CDR1 SGHDT and CDR2 YYEEEE. With 2 bases removed from V and 2 bases from J, the gap between germline ends came to 7 bases. This CDR3 has 13 amino acids. This CDR3 reads CASSFDVQETQYF. CDR3 sequence (DNA): TGTGCCAGCAGCTTCGACGTACAAGAGACCCAGTACTTC.